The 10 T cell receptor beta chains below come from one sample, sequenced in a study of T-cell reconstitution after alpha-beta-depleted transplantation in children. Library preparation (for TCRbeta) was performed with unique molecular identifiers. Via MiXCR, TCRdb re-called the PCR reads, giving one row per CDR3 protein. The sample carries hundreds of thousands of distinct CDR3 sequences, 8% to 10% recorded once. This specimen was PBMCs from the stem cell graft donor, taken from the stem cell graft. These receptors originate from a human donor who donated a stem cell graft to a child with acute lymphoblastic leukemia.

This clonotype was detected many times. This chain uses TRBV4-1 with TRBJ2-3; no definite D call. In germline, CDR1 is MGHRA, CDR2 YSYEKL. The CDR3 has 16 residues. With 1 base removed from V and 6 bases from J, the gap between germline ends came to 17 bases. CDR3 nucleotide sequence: TGCGCCAGCAGCCAAGTAAATATGGGGTTCGCGGATACGCAGTATTTT. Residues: CASSQVNMGFADTQYF.

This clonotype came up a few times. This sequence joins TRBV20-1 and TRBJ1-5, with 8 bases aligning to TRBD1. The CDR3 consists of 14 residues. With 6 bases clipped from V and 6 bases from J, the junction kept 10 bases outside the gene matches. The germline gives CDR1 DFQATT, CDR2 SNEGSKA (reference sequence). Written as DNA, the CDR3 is TGCAGTGCCCTAACAGGGGGTCCTGGTCAGCCCCAGCATTTT. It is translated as CSALTGGPGQPQHF.

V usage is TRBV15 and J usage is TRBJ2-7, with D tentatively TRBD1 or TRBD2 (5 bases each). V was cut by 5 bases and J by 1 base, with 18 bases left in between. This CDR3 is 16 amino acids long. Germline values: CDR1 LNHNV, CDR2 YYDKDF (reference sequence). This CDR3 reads CATSAGTYKPSYEQYF. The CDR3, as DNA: TGTGCCACCAGCGCCGGGACCTACAAACCTTCCTACGAGCAGTACTTC.

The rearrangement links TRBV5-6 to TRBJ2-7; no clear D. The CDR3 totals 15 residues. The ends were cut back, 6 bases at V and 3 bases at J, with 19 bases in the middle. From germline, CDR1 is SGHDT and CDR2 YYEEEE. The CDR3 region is CASKRRAGRNYEQYF. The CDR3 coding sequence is TGTGCCAGCAAGCGAAGGGCAGGAAGGAACTACGAGCAGTACTTC.

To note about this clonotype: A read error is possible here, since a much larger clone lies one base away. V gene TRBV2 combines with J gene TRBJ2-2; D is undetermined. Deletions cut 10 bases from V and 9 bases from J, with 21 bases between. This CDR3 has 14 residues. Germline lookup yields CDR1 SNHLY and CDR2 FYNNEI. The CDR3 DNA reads TGTGCCATAAGGAGTGGGAAAGGAACCAGGGAGCTGTTTTTT. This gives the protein CAIRSGKGTRELFF.

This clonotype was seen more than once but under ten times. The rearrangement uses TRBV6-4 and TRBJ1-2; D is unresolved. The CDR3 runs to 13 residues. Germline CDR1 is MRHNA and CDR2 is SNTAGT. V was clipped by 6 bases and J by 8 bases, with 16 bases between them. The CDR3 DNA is TGTGCCAGCAGGCCGGGCGGGCTTGGGGGCTACACCTTC. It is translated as CASRPGGLGGYTF.

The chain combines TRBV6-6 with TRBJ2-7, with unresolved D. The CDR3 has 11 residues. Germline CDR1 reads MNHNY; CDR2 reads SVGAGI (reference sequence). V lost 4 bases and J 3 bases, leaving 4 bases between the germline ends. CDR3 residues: CASSFDYEQYF. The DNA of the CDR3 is TGTGCCAGCAGTTTCGACTACGAGCAGTACTTC.

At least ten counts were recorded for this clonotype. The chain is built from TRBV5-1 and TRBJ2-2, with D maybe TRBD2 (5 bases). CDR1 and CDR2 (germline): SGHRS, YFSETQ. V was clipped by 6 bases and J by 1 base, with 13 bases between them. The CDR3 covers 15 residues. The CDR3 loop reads CASTTRGWNTGELFF. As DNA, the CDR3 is TGCGCCAGCACTACTCGCGGGTGGAACACCGGGGAGCTGTTTTTT.

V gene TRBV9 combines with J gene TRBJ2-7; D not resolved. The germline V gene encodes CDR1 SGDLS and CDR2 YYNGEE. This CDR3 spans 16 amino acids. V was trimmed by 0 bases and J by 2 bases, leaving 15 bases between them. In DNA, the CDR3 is TGTGCCAGCAGCGTAGAGGCTGCCACAGCTCCCTACGAGCAGTACTTC. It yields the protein CASSVEAATAPYEQYF.

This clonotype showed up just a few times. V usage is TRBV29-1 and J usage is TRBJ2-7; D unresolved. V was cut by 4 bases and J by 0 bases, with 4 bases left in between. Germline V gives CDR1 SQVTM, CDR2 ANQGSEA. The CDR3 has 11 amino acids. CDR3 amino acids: CSVVDSYEQYF. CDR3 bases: TGCAGCGTTGTGGACTCCTACGAGCAGTACTTC.